The clone carrying this TCR beta chain was seen a few times. Its antigen is unidentified. The junction does not match germline at one end; this may be a read error. This CDR3 has 14 amino acids. Samples each had at least 5.5 micrograms of total RNA extracted. These data belong to a study of blood T cells in healthy people across ages. Study-level findings and limits: In long-lived donors, naive CD4+ cell counts and diversity exceeded those of aged donors.

The authors ran a second PCR of about 6 to 11 cycles using a sample-barcoded 5' primer and a J-beta primer mix. Tags on each cDNA molecule came from a template-switch adaptor with 12 random nucleotides. TCRdb recomputed calls from the 5' RACE reads with MiXCR, one row per CDR3 protein. Here the sample spans 1.5 million to 2 million distinct CDR3 sequences, about 35% being singletons. The sequenced material came from blood. This sequence joins TRBV12-3 or TRBV12-4 and TRBJ1-5, with a possible D match to TRBD1 (5 bases). The sequence was collected from a woman aged 30 to 39 in good health. As DNA, the CDR3 is TGTGCCAGCACTTCGCATCAGGGTAGTCAGCCCCGGCATTTT. It specifies CASTSHQGSQPRHF.